These T cell receptor beta chains were read from a single sample in a study of siplizumab effects on memory and regulatory T cells. The data were produced by immunoSEQ multiplex PCR, yet TCRdb's version contains in-frame clones alone and is incomplete. The table records under 130,000 clones, more than 85% of them present only once. Sequencing was done on a sample of CD4+ T cells sorted from blood. The receptors come from a human donor in good health. Both conserved end residues are part of each CDR3. Each record gives: J gene, D gene, clone size, V gene, CDR3 protein, CDR3 DNA. A D gene is named only where the DNA matches it firmly. A clone size is listed for some rows: how often the clone was seen (once, few, many), or a class if it is expanded.

TRBJ2-1,-,-,TRBV11-3,CASSLEVRSSYNEQFF,TGTGCCAGCAGCTTAGAGGTGAGGAGCTCCTACAATGAGCAGTTCTTC
TRBJ2-3,-,-,TRBV14,CASSQWGTDTQYF,TGTGCCAGCAGCCAATGGGGCACAGATACGCAGTATTTT
TRBJ1-2,TRBD1,-,TRBV27,CATRTGGTYGYTF,TGTGCCACCCGGACAGGGGGTACCTATGGCTACACCTTC
TRBJ1-1,-,-,TRBV19,CASRGGQPNTEAFF,TGTGCCAGTAGGGGTGGACAGCCGAACACTGAAGCTTTCTTT
TRBJ1-4,TRBD1,-,TRBV10-3,CATRTGSNEKLFF,TGTGCCACCCGGACAGGGTCAAATGAAAAACTGTTTTTT
TRBJ2-3,-,-,TRBV7-7,CASSLDGGTDTQYF,TGTGCTAGCAGCCTAGATGGGGGAACAGATACGCAGTATTTT
TRBJ2-5,-,-,TRBV27,CASSSAHGGWQETQYF,TGTGCCAGCAGTTCAGCCCACGGGGGATGGCAAGAGACCCAGTACTTC
TRBJ1-3,-,-,TRBV30,CAWRPRGAAGNTIYF,TGTGCCTGGAGGCCTAGGGGGGCAGCGGGAAACACCATATATTTT
TRBJ2-5,TRBD1,-,TRBV7-9,CASSWTGGRETQYF,TGTGCCAGCAGCTGGACAGGGGGCCGGGAGACCCAGTACTTC
TRBJ1-1,-,-,TRBV19,CASSGGLEAFF,TGTGCCAGTAGTGGGGGACTTGAAGCTTTCTTT
TRBJ1-1,-,few,TRBV2,CARQGGFGTEAFF,TGTGCCAGACAGGGTGGGTTCGGCACTGAAGCTTTCTTT
TRBJ1-1,-,-,TRBV28,CASSLLRYTEAFF,TGTGCCAGCAGTTTGTTGAGATACACTGAAGCTTTCTTT
TRBJ2-2,-,once,TRBV5-1,CASSSTGMNTGELFF,TGCGCCAGCAGCTCGACGGGGATGAACACCGGGGAGCTGTTTTTT
TRBJ2-3,-,-,TRBV5-1,CASSLGSAAPYLSTDTQYF,TGCGCCAGCAGCTTGGGTTCGGCTGCACCATACCTTAGCACAGATACGCAGTATTTT
TRBJ2-7,-,-,TRBV10-3,CAIRASQYEQYF,TGTGCCATCAGGGCAAGCCAATACGAGCAGTACTTC
TRBJ1-1,-,-,TRBV30,CAWSNDLGTEAFF,TGTGCCTGGAGTAACGATCTGGGGACTGAAGCTTTCTTT
TRBJ2-5,-,-,TRBV15,CATSRVDETQYF,TGTGCCACCAGCAGAGTTGATGAGACCCAGTACTTC
TRBJ2-5,-,-,TRBV7-3,CASSKSYQETQYF,TGTGCCAGCAGCAAGTCGTACCAAGAGACCCAGTACTTC
TRBJ2-2,-,-,TRBV4-2,CASSQESRGHELFF,TGTGCCAGCAGCCAAGAATCGCGGGGGCATGAGCTGTTTTTT
TRBJ2-7,-,-,TRBV2,CASRDTHYEQYF,TGTGCCAGCAGGGACACCCATTACGAGCAGTACTTC
TRBJ1-5,-,-,TRBV5-6,CASSRGSNQPQHF,TGTGCCAGCAGCCGGGGTAGCAATCAGCCCCAGCATTTT
TRBJ1-6,TRBD1,once,TRBV2,CASSEGGTANNSPLHF,TGTGCCAGCAGTGAAGGGGGGACAGCGAATAATTCACCCCTCCACTTT